The 8 T cell receptor beta chains given below trace back to one sample, sequenced in a study of blood T cell repertoires in COVID-19. The repertoire was sequenced with immunoSEQ multiplex PCR; TCRdb's copy has only in-frame clones and lacks some. The sample has approximately 68,000 clones; roughly 85% are singletons. Sequencing was carried out using peripheral blood. Receptors originate from a woman aged 80 or over with active or convalescent COVID-19.

The rearrangement uses TRBV9 and TRBJ2-5, with 10 bases fitting TRBD2. CDR1 and CDR2 (germline): SGDLS, YYNGEE. V shed 3 bases and J 4 bases; nucleotides not matched to a gene: 15. The CDR3 length is 18 residues. The CDR3 region has the DNA TGTGCCAGCAGCGGTAGAGGAAGCGGGGGGGCTGTTGCAGAGACCCAGTACTTC. Translation: CASSGRGSGGAVAETQYF.

The rearrangement links TRBV6-5 to TRBJ1-4; D unclear. Deletions cut 3 bases from V and 1 base from J, with 12 bases between. This CDR3 contains 16 residues. Germline CDR1 is MNHEY and CDR2 is SVGAGI. As DNA, the CDR3 is TGTGCCAGCAGTTATGCGGGGAGCGGAACTAATGAAAAACTGTTTTTT. It translates to CASSYAGSGTNEKLFF.

The rearrangement joins TRBV29-1 to TRBJ2-3, with TRBD2 matching over 7 bases. This CDR3 is built from 11 residues. The germline V gene encodes CDR1 SQVTM and CDR2 ANQGSEA. Trimming took 8 bases from V and 4 from J; bases not matched to a gene: 3. The DNA of the CDR3 is TGCAGCACCCGGGAGGCAGATACGCAGTATTTT. Translating gives CSTREADTQYF.

This clone has just one count. The rearrangement links TRBV6-2 or TRBV6-3 to TRBJ2-1; 8 nucleotides align to TRBD2. The CDR3 sequence is 14 residues long. With 2 bases clipped from V and 8 bases from J, the junction kept 5 bases outside the gene matches. Germline-derived CDR1 and CDR2 are MNHEY and SVGEGT. CDR3 region: CASSYGGGPYEQFF. CDR3 coding DNA: TGTGCCAGCAGTTACGGCGGGGGGCCATATGAGCAGTTCTTC.

The rearrangement uses TRBV25-1 and TRBJ2-3; D not certain. This CDR3 is built from 13 residues. Germline values: CDR1 MGHDK, CDR2 SYGVNS. V shed 4 bases and J shed 0 bases, with 5 bases lying between them. The CDR3 reads CASSVASTDTQYF. CDR3 sequence (DNA): TGTGCCAGCAGTGTAGCTAGCACAGATACGCAGTATTTT. The complete variable domain, with remaining parts taken from reference TRBV25-1 and TRBJ2-3, reads EADIYQTPRYLVIGTGKKITLECSQTMGHDKMYWYQQDPGMELHLIHYSYGVNSTEKGDLSSESTVSRIRTEHFPLTLESARPSHTSQYLCASSVASTDTQYFGPGTRLTVL.

The chain combines TRBV7-2 with TRBJ2-7; D gene ambiguous. This CDR3 has 14 amino acids. V was clipped by 1 base and J by 0 bases, with 7 bases between them. Germline loops: CDR1 SGHTA, CDR2 FQGNSA. The CDR3 nucleotides are TGTGCCAGCAGCTTAGGAGGTACCTCCTACGAGCAGTACTTC. Translating it yields CASSLGGTSYEQYF.

This clone was recorded once. The V call is TRBV4-1, the J call TRBJ1-2; 7 bases map to TRBD1. CDR1 is MGHRA and CDR2 is YSYEKL in the germline V gene. There are 15 residues in the CDR3. V trimming: 2 bases; J trimming: 3 bases; junction bases outside the gene matches: 6. Written as DNA, the CDR3 is TGCGCCAGCAGCCAACAGGAGGGGGCTGACTATGGCTACACCTTC. Translation gives CASSQQEGADYGYTF.

The genes are TRBV18 and TRBJ1-1; 10 nucleotides align to TRBD1. The germline V gene encodes CDR1 KGHSH and CDR2 LQKENI. The V gene end was trimmed by 3 bases and the J gene end by 1 base; junction bases not matched to a gene: 11. The CDR3 is 18 amino acids. The DNA for the CDR3 is TGTGCCAGCTCACCTTCCGGGACAGGGGCCTCCTCGAACACTGAAGCTTTCTTT. It encodes CASSPSGTGASSNTEAFF.